The 32 T cell receptor beta chains reported below all come from one sample, sequenced in a study of CD8 T cells in Susac syndrome. RNA in amounts of about 0.5 to 1 ug was reverse transcribed with random hexamers. TCRdb called the immunoSEQ multiplex PCR reads again in MiXCR, with one record for every CDR3 protein. The table has about 89,000 distinct CDR3 sequences, approximately 92% seen once. The sequenced material came from CD8+ T cells from PBMCs. The receptors originated from a human donor in good health.

This chain connects TRBV4-1 to TRBJ1-2; D is ambiguous. V was trimmed by 0 bases and J by 5 bases, leaving 13 bases between them. Germline V gene lookup returns CDR1 MGHRA and CDR2 YSYEKL. The CDR3 loop spans 15 amino acids. The CDR3 is CASSQESMAPYGYTF. CDR3 nucleotides: TGCGCCAGCAGCCAAGAATCGATGGCCCCATATGGCTACACCTTC.

The chain recombines TRBV5-6 with TRBJ2-5; 10 bases are a match to TRBD2. Germline V gene sequence: CDR1 SGHDT, CDR2 YYEEEE. The CDR3 sequence is 16 residues long. The V gene end was trimmed by 0 bases and the J gene end by 5 bases; junction bases not matched to a gene: 7. The CDR3 DNA reads TGTGCCAGCAGCTTGGAGGGAGCGGGGGGGTTTGAGACCCAGTACTTC. This codes for CASSLEGAGGFETQYF.

CDR3 sequence reads: CASSHPRAHYEQYF. The CDR3 DNA is TGCGCCAGCAGCCACCCCCGGGCGCACTACGAGCAGTACTTC. This chain joins TRBV4-1 and TRBJ2-7; D is uncertain. Deletions cut 3 bases from V and 3 bases from J, with 12 bases between. The germline V gene encodes CDR1 MGHRA and CDR2 YSYEKL. The CDR3 runs to 14 residues.

This clonotype was counted only a few times. The CDR3 is CATSGGDEQFF. CDR3 nucleotides: TGTGCCACCTCGGGGGGGGATGAGCAGTTCTTC. The chain employs TRBV19 and TRBJ2-1; 8 nucleotides match TRBD2. The V and J ends lost 10 bases and 8 bases, in that order; junction bases with no gene match: 4. The length of the CDR3 is 11 residues. Germline-derived CDR1 and CDR2 are LNHDA and SQIVND (reference sequence).

This chain's CDR3 is CASSLSTGGYTF. CDR3 nucleotides: TGTGCCAGCAGCTTAAGCACGGGAGGCTACACCTTC. The chain uses TRBV7-8 and TRBJ1-2; D not certain. CDR1 and CDR2 from the germline V gene are SGHVS and FQNEAQ. The CDR3 is 12 amino acids. V was cut by 2 bases and J by 8 bases, with 9 bases left in between.

The chain recombines TRBV5-4 with TRBJ2-3; 7 bases are shared with TRBD2. From germline, CDR1 is SGHNT and CDR2 YYREEE (reference sequence). CDR3 length: 15 amino acids. After removal of 4 bases from V and 3 bases from J, the junction contained 8 bases not matched to a gene. In DNA form, the CDR3 reads TGTGCCAGCAGCCCGTACGGGGGGACTACAGATACGCAGTATTTT. Amino acids: CASSPYGGTTDTQYF.

The chain recombines TRBV15 with TRBJ1-5; D gene unclear. Germline loops: CDR1 LNHNV, CDR2 YYDKDF (reference sequence). This CDR3 has 15 amino acids. The germline V and J ends were trimmed by 1 base and 0 bases, with 7 bases remaining between them. The CDR3 is CATSRVPSSNQPQHF. Here the CDR3 DNA reads TGTGCCACCAGCAGAGTTCCCAGTAGCAATCAGCCCCAGCATTTT.

This clonotype has more than one count but fewer than ten. The genes are TRBV13 and TRBJ2-7, with 8 bases fitting TRBD1. Looked up from germline, CDR1 is PRHDT and CDR2 is FYEKMQ (reference sequence). The CDR3 length is 13 residues. Losses at the gene ends were 5 bases for V and 0 bases for J; bases not matched to a gene: 0. The CDR3 DNA is TGTGCCAGCAGCCAGGGGGCCTCCTACGAGCAGTACTTC. Amino acid sequence: CASSQGASYEQYF.

The chain joins TRBV19 to TRBJ2-1; 7 nucleotides agree with TRBD2. Germline V gene sequence: CDR1 LNHDA, CDR2 SQIVND (reference sequence). There are 13 residues in the CDR3. Trimming removed 9 bases from V and 4 bases from J; junction bases left unmatched: 6. Written as DNA, the CDR3 is TGTGCCAGCCGGAGCGGGATGTACAATGAGCAGTTCTTC. Amino acid sequence: CASRSGMYNEQFF.

A single count supports this clonotype. The V gene is TRBV11-2, the J gene TRBJ2-5; no clear D. Germline V lookup: CDR1 SGHAT, CDR2 FQNNGV. The CDR3 has 14 amino acids. The V end lost 1 base, the J end lost 5 bases, and 11 bases lay between the germline ends. In DNA, the CDR3 is TGTGCCAGCAGCTTAGTTTCCCAAGTGGAGACCCAGTACTTC. Amino acids: CASSLVSQVETQYF.

Only one count was recorded for this clonotype. In DNA form, the CDR3 reads TGTGCCAGCAGCCCCGGGACTAGCGGGGTGCATACGCAGTATTTT. It encodes CASSPGTSGVHTQYF. The chain is built from TRBV27 and TRBJ2-3, with TRBD2 matching over 13 bases. With 6 bases clipped from V and 7 bases from J, the junction kept 7 bases outside the gene matches. The CDR3 runs 15 residues. Per germline, CDR1 MNHEY and CDR2 SMNVEV (reference sequence).

V gene TRBV29-1 combines with J gene TRBJ1-4; D is unresolved. The CDR3 has 14 amino acids. V was pared by 6 bases and J by 0 bases, with 11 bases between. Germline V lookup: CDR1 SQVTM, CDR2 ANQGSEA. The chain's CDR3 is CSVLTASTNEKLFF. The DNA of the CDR3 is TGCAGCGTCCTTACAGCCTCAACTAATGAAAAACTGTTTTTT.

The V gene is TRBV4-2, the J gene TRBJ2-3, with D perhaps TRBD2 (5 bases). Germline CDR1 reads LGHNA; CDR2 reads YNFKEQ. The length of the CDR3 is 17 residues. V was pared by 0 bases and J by 4 bases, with 17 bases between. In DNA, the CDR3 is TGTGCCAGCAGCCAAGAAGGCTTTGCGGGCCGTGCAGATACGCAGTATTTT. Translation gives CASSQEGFAGRADTQYF.

This clonotype was picked up one time. This chain connects TRBV11-2 to TRBJ2-2; D is undetermined. Trimming removed 0 bases at V and 3 bases at J, with 8 bases between. The CDR3 extends over 15 amino acids. Germline V gives CDR1 SGHAT, CDR2 FQNNGV. The CDR3 loop is CASSLEATHTGELFF. The DNA for the CDR3 is TGTGCCAGCAGCTTAGAGGCCACCCACACCGGGGAGCTGTTTTTT.

CDR3 nucleotide sequence: TGTGCCAGTACCGACTCATGGTCCAACGAGCAGTACTTC. The encoded protein is CASTDSWSNEQYF. This chain uses TRBV19 with TRBJ2-7; D remains unclear. Between the trimmed V and J ends, which lost 7 bases and 5 bases, there was a span of 15 bases. The CDR3 contains 13 residues. CDR1 and CDR2 (germline): LNHDA, SQIVND (reference sequence).

The genes are TRBV6-1 and TRBJ2-5; D uncertain. The germline V and J ends were trimmed by 5 bases and 4 bases, with 17 bases remaining between them. CDR1 and CDR2 from the germline V gene are MNHNS and SASEGT. The CDR3 spans 15 residues. CDR3: CASSFRPTSGETQYF. The CDR3 nucleotides are TGTGCCAGCAGTTTTCGACCCACCTCGGGAGAGACCCAGTACTTC.

The J gene is TRBJ2-2, the V gene TRBV9, with 9 bases fitting TRBD1. V lost 4 bases and J lost 7; bases outside the gene matches: 8. From germline, CDR1 is SGDLS and CDR2 YYNGEE. CDR3 length: 15 amino acids. CDR3 coding DNA: TGTGCCAGCAGCCTCGGGACAGGGTTTCTCGGGGAGCTGTTTTTT. It encodes CASSLGTGFLGELFF.

The gene calls are TRBV29-1 and TRBJ2-1; 11 positions match TRBD2. Germline lookup yields CDR1 SQVTM and CDR2 ANQGSEA. This CDR3 has 16 amino acids. Losses at the gene ends were 0 bases for V and 7 bases for J; bases not matched to a gene: 8. CDR3 DNA sequence: TGCAGCGTTGAAGACCCAACTAGCGGGGGTGTGAATGAGCAGTTCTTC. This gives the protein CSVEDPTSGGVNEQFF.

The sample holds one count of this clonotype. V gene TRBV10-3 combines with J gene TRBJ2-2, with D unresolved. Germline V gene lookup returns CDR1 ENHRY and CDR2 SYGVKD. The CDR3 totals 12 residues. V shed 7 bases and J shed 3 bases, with 6 bases lying between them. The CDR3 region is CAIMVDTGELFF. The CDR3 region has the DNA TGTGCCATCATGGTGGACACCGGGGAGCTGTTTTTT.

This rearrangement joins TRBV5-1 to TRBJ1-4; possible D gene TRBD1, 6 bases. Germline CDR1 is SGHRS and CDR2 is YFSETQ. There are 15 residues in the CDR3. Deletions cut 1 base from V and 6 bases from J, with 13 bases between. CDR3 loop: CASSLWTATHEKLFF. Written as DNA, the CDR3 is TGCGCCAGCAGCTTGTGGACAGCTACCCATGAAAAACTGTTTTTT.

The V and J genes are TRBV4-1 and TRBJ1-2, with D tentatively TRBD1 (5 bases). The length of the CDR3 is 15 residues. V dropped 0 bases and J dropped 2 bases, with 10 bases sitting between them. Germline V lookup: CDR1 MGHRA, CDR2 YSYEKL. The CDR3 protein is CASSQEGKGNYGYTF. In DNA form, the CDR3 reads TGCGCCAGCAGCCAAGAGGGAAAGGGGAACTATGGCTACACCTTC.

The genes are TRBV19 and TRBJ1-1; no reliable D call. Per the germline V gene, CDR1 is LNHDA and CDR2 is SQIVND (reference sequence). V dropped 0 bases and J dropped 0 bases, with 8 bases sitting between them. The CDR3 sequence is 15 residues long. CDR3 nucleotides: TGTGCCAGTAGTATAGAGGTGACGGTGAACACTGAAGCTTTCTTT. Amino acid sequence: CASSIEVTVNTEAFF.

In its sample, this clonotype was seen once. The rearrangement joins TRBV30 to TRBJ2-1; no firm D call. V lost 0 bases, J lost 10 bases, and 13 bases lay in between. Germline V gene sequence: CDR1 GTSNPN, CDR2 SVGIG (reference sequence). This CDR3 has 13 amino acids. The chain's CDR3 is CAWSVGRLLEQFF. DNA of the CDR3: TGTGCCTGGAGTGTAGGTCGGCTCCTAGAGCAGTTCTTC.

This rearrangement joins TRBV2 to TRBJ2-7; 7 nucleotides align to TRBD1. Germline trimming cut 6 bases from V and 3 bases from J; bases unmatched to any gene: 8. This CDR3 is 14 amino acids long. Germline V gives CDR1 SNHLY, CDR2 FYNNEI. This chain's CDR3 is CASRGDSRYYEQYF. Here the CDR3 DNA reads TGTGCCAGCAGAGGGGACAGCCGATACTACGAGCAGTACTTC.

The CDR3 loop is CASTLDRASYNSPLHF. The CDR3, as DNA: TGTGCCAGTACCCTGGACAGGGCGTCCTATAATTCACCCCTCCACTTT. This sequence joins TRBV19 and TRBJ1-6; 8 nucleotides line up with TRBD1. Trimming cost V 7 bases and J 1 base; bases outside gene matches: 6. CDR1 and CDR2 (germline): LNHDA, SQIVND (reference sequence). CDR3 length: 16 amino acids.

A single count supports this clonotype. The rearrangement uses TRBV12-3 or TRBV12-4 and TRBJ1-2; the D gene is possibly TRBD1 (6 bases). The germline V and J ends were trimmed by 4 bases and 4 bases, with 16 bases remaining between them. The CDR3 is 15 amino acids. The CDR3 bases are TGTGCCAGCAGTTCACAGGGCTCAGCAATCTATGGCTACACCTTC. Protein sequence: CASSSQGSAIYGYTF.

The rearrangement joins TRBV10-1 to TRBJ2-1, with D possibly being TRBD2 (7 bases). Per germline, CDR1 WNHNN and CDR2 SYGVQD (reference sequence). There are 13 residues in the CDR3. The ends were cut back, 11 bases at V and 3 bases at J, with 14 bases in the middle. For the CDR3, the DNA is TGCGCCTCGGGGGGCCGGAGCTACAATGAGCAGTTCTTC. It specifies CASGGRSYNEQFF.

This clonotype was found once. The chain employs TRBV5-6 and TRBJ2-3; D possibly corresponds to TRBD2 (6 bases). From germline, CDR1 is SGHDT and CDR2 YYEEEE. V was pared by 3 bases and J by 4 bases, with 9 bases between. The length of the CDR3 is 13 residues. In DNA, the CDR3 is TGTGCCAGCAGCTGGGGGGATCCAGATACGCAGTATTTT. Its protein is CASSWGDPDTQYF. The whole variable domain, remainder taken from reference TRBV5-6 and TRBJ2-3, is DAGVTQSPTHLIKTRGQQVTLRCSPKSGHDTVSWYQQALGQGPQFIFQYYEEEERQRGNFPDRFSGHQFPNYSSELNVNALLLGDSALYLCASSWGDPDTQYFGPGTRLTVL.

The chain employs TRBV16 and TRBJ1-1; 8 bases are shared with TRBD1. The germline gives CDR1 KGHSY, CDR2 FQNENV. Losses at the gene ends were 4 bases for V and 3 bases for J; bases not matched to a gene: 10. This CDR3 is built from 16 residues. For the CDR3, the DNA is TGTGCCAGCAGCCCCGACCGGACAGGGCTCTACACTGAAGCTTTCTTT. This codes for CASSPDRTGLYTEAFF.

The J gene is TRBJ2-2, the V gene TRBV3-1; D uncertain. Germline V gives CDR1 LGHDT, CDR2 YNNKEL (reference sequence). Trimming stripped 0 bases from V and 6 bases from J, with 5 bases between. The CDR3 totals 13 residues. Here the CDR3 DNA reads TGTGCCAGCAGCCAAGATATCGCCGGGGAGCTGTTTTTT. Amino acid sequence: CASSQDIAGELFF.

The chain employs TRBV4-1 and TRBJ2-7, with 7 bases matching TRBD2. Germline V gene sequence: CDR1 MGHRA, CDR2 YSYEKL. Unmatched junction bases numbered 10, after V lost 11 bases and J lost 0 bases. This CDR3 spans 14 amino acids. The CDR3 coding sequence is TGCGCCGCCTCACTAGCGCACAGCTCCTACGAGCAGTACTTC. Its protein is CAASLAHSSYEQYF.

This chain joins TRBV5-1 and TRBJ1-1; D is undetermined. Trimming removed 0 bases at V and 5 bases at J, with 17 bases between. The CDR3 has 16 residues. In germline, CDR1 is SGHRS, CDR2 YFSETQ. DNA of the CDR3: TGCGCCAGCAGCTTGGAATCCCGTTCCCGGGTAACTGAAGCTTTCTTT. Protein: CASSLESRSRVTEAFF.